One and the same sample provided the 5 T cell receptor beta chains below, sequenced in a study of T cells in Graves' hyperthyroidism and ophthalmopathy. There were TCR beta CDR3 regions amplified from RNA transcripts. The primer set for the first-round RT-PCR of the TCR CDR3 was HTBI. TCRdb re-analysed the multiplex PCR reads in MiXCR, keeping a single row per CDR3 protein. The sample has about 360,000 distinct CDR3 sequences, about 13% seen once. Sequenced input: blood. The receptors here all came from a woman between 18 and 29 years old with Graves' hyperthyroidism.

This clonotype was seen once. V gene TRBV20-1 combines with J gene TRBJ2-7, with D uncertain. This CDR3 is built from 14 residues. V lost 0 bases and J 3 bases, leaving 12 bases between the germline ends. Germline CDR1 is DFQATT and CDR2 is SNEGSKA (reference sequence). CDR3 bases: TGCAGTGCTAGAGATCACAACCCGGGCTACGAGCAGTACTTC. Its translation: CSARDHNPGYEQYF.

This clonotype occurred many times. The J gene is TRBJ2-1, the V gene TRBV7-6; D gene uncertain. V was shortened by 1 base and J by 5 bases, with 6 bases between the two germline ends. The CDR3 runs to 13 residues. Germline CDR1 and CDR2: SGHVS and FNYEAQ. Here the CDR3 reads CASSLEVHNEQFF. In DNA, the CDR3 is TGTGCCAGCAGCTTAGAGGTGCACAATGAGCAGTTCTTC. The whole variable domain, filled in from reference TRBV7-6 and TRBJ2-1, reads GAGVSQSPRYKVTKRGQDVALRCDPISGHVSLYWYRQALGQGPEFLTYFNYEAQQDKSGLPNDRFSAERPEGSISTLTIQRTEQRDSAMYRCASSLEVHNEQFFGPGTRLTVL.

This clonotype was detected ten times or more. V gene TRBV11-2 combines with J gene TRBJ1-6, with D perhaps TRBD1 (5 bases). Germline CDR1 SGHAT, CDR2 FQNNGV. V lost 6 bases, J lost 10 bases, and 13 bases lay in between. The CDR3 length is 13 residues. The CDR3 coding sequence is TGTGCCAGCAGTTTCAGGGAAGGATCACCCCTCCACTTT. Translating it yields CASSFREGSPLHF.

In this sample, this clonotype turned up a few times. One junction end does not reproduce the germline sequence, and a read error may be involved. This chain joins TRBV6-2 or TRBV6-3 and TRBJ2-7, with D uncertain. Germline V lookup: CDR1 MNHEY, CDR2 SVGEGT. The CDR3 has 12 amino acids. The CDR3 nucleotides are TGTGCCAGCAGGTACTACCCTGGGGAGCAGTACTTC. Amino acids: CASRYYPGEQYF.

V is TRBV3-1 and J is TRBJ2-5; TRBD2 aligns across 9 bases. This CDR3 is built from 13 residues. The germline V gene encodes CDR1 LGHDT and CDR2 YNNKEL (reference sequence). The ends lost 3 bases at V and 12 bases at J; junction bases unmatched: 8. The CDR3 DNA reads TGTGCCAGCAGCCAGGGCGGGGGGGCCCGGGAGTACTTC. It specifies CASSQGGGAREYF.